This T cell receptor beta chain is drawn from a study of identical twins listed by TCRdb under 2016. Regarding the complete study: To test whether fetal clonotypes persist, this study deep-sequenced TCR alpha and beta repertoires from monozygotic twins, from unrelated adults of various ages, and from cord blood. To rule out contamination, replicate twin experiments were performed at different times with different library preparation protocols. Findings and caveats that apply to the study as a whole: Compared with coincidental sharing between unrelated individuals, out-of-frame TCR alpha sequences shared between twins showed an excess of sequences with low generation probability. Out-of-frame TCR alpha sharing in monozygotic twins was systematically underestimated by recombination models, whereas sharing between unrelated individuals was in agreement with the recombination models. The excess sharing between twins in beta out-of-frame sequences was weaker because fewer shared sequences reduced the signal-to-noise ratio. Fewer insertions were carried by abundant cord blood beta clonotypes, a similar but weaker trend appeared in young adult naive repertoires, and no such trend appeared in memory repertoires. Conclusions relied on cross-sectional statistical analysis, since the same donors could not be followed over many years. Zero-insertion analyses could be partly confounded by invariant T cells such as MAIT and iNKT, although diverse VJ usage argued against such confounding for most clonotypes.

Every donor was a healthy Caucasian. Library preparation employed 5' RACE. The sequencing machine was an Illumina HiSeq 2000. A universal primer binding site was introduced by template switching, and a unique molecular identifier was present in the final cDNA, enabling accurate counting of TCR cDNA molecules. First-strand cDNA for TCR alpha and beta chains was synthesized from specific primers in the conserved constant-segment region. Each cDNA library was double barcoded, with a SMART-Mk sample barcode plus Illumina barcodes, to control for contamination. TruSeq adapter sequences and Illumina sample barcodes were added in two successive PCR steps. The Illumina HiSeq platform was used with custom primers to sequence TCR alpha and beta cDNA libraries. On the authors' methods: Unique molecular identifiers were extracted from raw reads with MiGEC, and CDR3 positions were determined with MiXCR. For each individual, recombination models were inferred using an EM algorithm with the repgenHMM and IGoR tools. Shared clonotype analysis was performed with the tcR package in R, normalizing sharing by the product of cloneset sizes. To study raw recombination free of thymic and clonal selection effects, out-of-frame nonproductive sequences were analyzed. TCRdb passed the public sequencing reads through fastp at Q25 and MiXCR, retaining productive beta sequences. Rows with one shared CDR3 protein collapse into an entry with the most common genes and DNA. None of the V and J calls come from the authors' own analysis; TCRdb made them. Counted in this sample were 1.5 million or so distinct CDR3 sequences; less than 35% of them appeared once. The ten largest make up 0.25% to 0.3% of the sample.

This clonotype occurred a few times. What this receptor recognizes is not known. Base qualities were left out, and no much larger clone turns up one base away. From the cysteine up to the phenylalanine, the CDR3 has a length of 13 residues. Of all the DNA, just the CDR3 is kept, 39 bases in frame from base 1. CDR1 DFQATT and CDR2 SNEGSKA were looked up in the germline V gene (reference sequence). Trimming leaves V shorter by 6 bases and J shorter by 4 bases, with the junction holding 9 bases beyond the gene matches. The chain couples TRBV20-1 to TRBJ2-7, with 7 central nucleotides matching TRBD2. The TCR comes from a newborn girl in good health. Sequencing was done on a sample of cord blood. CDR3 sequence: CSAVGGGFYEQYF. The bases are TGCAGTGCCGTCGGCGGGGGATTTTACGAGCAGTACTTC.